The 12 T cell receptor beta chains presented below share a single source sample, sequenced in a study of CD8 T cells in Susac syndrome. RNA amounts of roughly 0.45 to 1 ug underwent reverse transcription with random hexamers. TCRdb re-analysed the immunoSEQ multiplex PCR reads in MiXCR, keeping a single row per CDR3 protein. Of about 210,000 distinct CDR3 sequences listed, less than 95% are singletons. Material for sequencing was CD4+ T cells from PBMCs. The receptors here all came from a human donor with Susac syndrome.

The J gene is TRBJ2-1, the V gene TRBV19; either TRBD1 or TRBD2 may supply D (6 bases each). Per germline, CDR1 LNHDA and CDR2 SQIVND (reference sequence). This CDR3 is built from 16 residues. Trimming stripped 7 bases from V and 7 bases from J, with 23 bases between. This chain's CDR3 is CASTLPGTPEGNEQFF. As DNA, the CDR3 is TGTGCCAGTACTCTCCCCGGGACACCGGAGGGGAATGAGCAGTTCTTC.

V is TRBV5-6 and J is TRBJ2-2; 8 bases map to TRBD2. CDR1 is SGHDT and CDR2 is YYEEEE in the germline V gene. V shed 0 bases and J 5 bases; nucleotides not matched to a gene: 9. This CDR3 is built from 17 residues. The CDR3 region has the DNA TGTGCCAGCAGCTTGGAAGTACGGGGGGGCCGGACCGGGGAGCTGTTTTTT. Its translation is CASSLEVRGGRTGELFF.

This clonotype was recorded only once. In DNA form, the CDR3 reads TGTGCCACCGGACAGGGACTAGAGACCCAGTACTTC. Protein product: CATGQGLETQYF. V is TRBV19 and J is TRBJ2-5; TRBD1 aligns across 8 bases. The germline V gene has CDR1 LNHDA and CDR2 SQIVND (reference sequence). With V trimmed by 10 bases and J by 4 bases, 5 bases remained unmatched. The CDR3 length is 12 residues.

The chain combines TRBV20-1 with TRBJ2-7, with D possibly TRBD1 on 6 matching bases. V lost 6 bases and J 2 bases, leaving 8 bases between the germline ends. Germline V gene data show CDR1 as DFQATT and CDR2 as SNEGSKA (reference sequence). This CDR3 is built from 11 residues. CDR3 bases: TGCAGTGCCGGGACAACCTACGAGCAGTACTTC. Amino acids: CSAGTTYEQYF.

This chain connects TRBV20-1 to TRBJ2-7, with D perhaps matching TRBD1 or TRBD2 (5 bases each). The CDR3 covers 14 residues. Germline CDR1 reads DFQATT; CDR2 reads SNEGSKA (reference sequence). V was cut by 6 bases and J by 3 bases, with 18 bases left in between. In DNA, the CDR3 is TGCAGTGCCAAGCGTCCCGGGACCCTCTACGAGCAGTACTTC. It translates to CSAKRPGTLYEQYF.

This chain uses TRBV20-1 with TRBJ2-7, with D uncertain. Trimming took off 7 bases at V and 6 bases at J, with 13 bases between the two ends. The CDR3 is 11 amino acids. Germline V gene sequence: CDR1 DFQATT, CDR2 SNEGSKA (reference sequence). The CDR3 region is CSVFRLPEQYF. The CDR3 DNA reads TGCAGTGTTTTCCGGCTTCCCGAGCAGTACTTC.

The chain uses TRBV29-1 and TRBJ1-1; the D is unclear. CDR1 is SQVTM and CDR2 is ANQGSEA in the germline V gene. CDR3 length: 13 amino acids. V gave up 4 bases and J gave up 4 bases, with 13 bases separating them. The CDR3 DNA is TGCAGCGTTGGACCCGGCGGAGGCACTGAAGCTTTCTTT. Amino acids: CSVGPGGGTEAFF.

The genes are TRBV6-5 and TRBJ1-2, with D possibly being TRBD1 (5 bases). The CDR3 extends over 14 amino acids. Per germline, CDR1 MNHEY and CDR2 SVGAGI. Trimming stripped 4 bases from V and 8 bases from J, with 17 bases between. This chain's CDR3 is CASSSNGGIQGYTF. The CDR3 DNA reads TGTGCCAGCAGTTCCAACGGGGGGATTCAAGGCTACACCTTC.

The chain couples TRBV20-1 to TRBJ2-7, with D hard to call. Germline V lookup: CDR1 DFQATT, CDR2 SNEGSKA (reference sequence). Trimming cost V 4 bases and J 2 bases, with 9 bases left between them. This CDR3 spans 12 amino acids. The CDR3 DNA reads TGCAGTGCTAAGGGTCGGGCCTACGAGCAGTACTTC. Translating it yields CSAKGRAYEQYF.

This rearrangement joins TRBV20-1 to TRBJ1-4; 10 bases map to TRBD1. Germline V gives CDR1 DFQATT, CDR2 SNEGSKA (reference sequence). The CDR3 totals 15 residues. V was clipped by 0 bases and J by 7 bases; unmatched bases: 5. The CDR3 protein is CSARDHDRGLEKLFF. In nucleotides, the CDR3 is TGCAGTGCTAGAGATCACGACAGGGGGCTTGAAAAACTGTTTTTT.

The rearrangement uses TRBV6-5 and TRBJ1-2, with D possibly being TRBD1 (5 bases). V was pared by 0 bases and J by 0 bases, with 14 bases between. The germline V gene encodes CDR1 MNHEY and CDR2 SVGAGI. CDR3 length equals 17 residues. The CDR3 region has the DNA TGTGCCAGCAGTTACTCGGTCGGACACGAAGCTAACTATGGCTACACCTTC. Its protein product is CASSYSVGHEANYGYTF.

Only one count was recorded for this clonotype. CDR3 loop: CSARGDRNQPQHF. The CDR3 bases are TGCAGTGCTAGAGGTGACAGGAATCAGCCCCAGCATTTT. This chain joins TRBV20-1 and TRBJ1-5; D is perhaps TRBD1 (6 bases). Germline lookup yields CDR1 DFQATT and CDR2 SNEGSKA (reference sequence). The CDR3 spans 13 residues. The germline V and J ends were trimmed by 1 base and 4 bases, with 8 bases remaining between them.